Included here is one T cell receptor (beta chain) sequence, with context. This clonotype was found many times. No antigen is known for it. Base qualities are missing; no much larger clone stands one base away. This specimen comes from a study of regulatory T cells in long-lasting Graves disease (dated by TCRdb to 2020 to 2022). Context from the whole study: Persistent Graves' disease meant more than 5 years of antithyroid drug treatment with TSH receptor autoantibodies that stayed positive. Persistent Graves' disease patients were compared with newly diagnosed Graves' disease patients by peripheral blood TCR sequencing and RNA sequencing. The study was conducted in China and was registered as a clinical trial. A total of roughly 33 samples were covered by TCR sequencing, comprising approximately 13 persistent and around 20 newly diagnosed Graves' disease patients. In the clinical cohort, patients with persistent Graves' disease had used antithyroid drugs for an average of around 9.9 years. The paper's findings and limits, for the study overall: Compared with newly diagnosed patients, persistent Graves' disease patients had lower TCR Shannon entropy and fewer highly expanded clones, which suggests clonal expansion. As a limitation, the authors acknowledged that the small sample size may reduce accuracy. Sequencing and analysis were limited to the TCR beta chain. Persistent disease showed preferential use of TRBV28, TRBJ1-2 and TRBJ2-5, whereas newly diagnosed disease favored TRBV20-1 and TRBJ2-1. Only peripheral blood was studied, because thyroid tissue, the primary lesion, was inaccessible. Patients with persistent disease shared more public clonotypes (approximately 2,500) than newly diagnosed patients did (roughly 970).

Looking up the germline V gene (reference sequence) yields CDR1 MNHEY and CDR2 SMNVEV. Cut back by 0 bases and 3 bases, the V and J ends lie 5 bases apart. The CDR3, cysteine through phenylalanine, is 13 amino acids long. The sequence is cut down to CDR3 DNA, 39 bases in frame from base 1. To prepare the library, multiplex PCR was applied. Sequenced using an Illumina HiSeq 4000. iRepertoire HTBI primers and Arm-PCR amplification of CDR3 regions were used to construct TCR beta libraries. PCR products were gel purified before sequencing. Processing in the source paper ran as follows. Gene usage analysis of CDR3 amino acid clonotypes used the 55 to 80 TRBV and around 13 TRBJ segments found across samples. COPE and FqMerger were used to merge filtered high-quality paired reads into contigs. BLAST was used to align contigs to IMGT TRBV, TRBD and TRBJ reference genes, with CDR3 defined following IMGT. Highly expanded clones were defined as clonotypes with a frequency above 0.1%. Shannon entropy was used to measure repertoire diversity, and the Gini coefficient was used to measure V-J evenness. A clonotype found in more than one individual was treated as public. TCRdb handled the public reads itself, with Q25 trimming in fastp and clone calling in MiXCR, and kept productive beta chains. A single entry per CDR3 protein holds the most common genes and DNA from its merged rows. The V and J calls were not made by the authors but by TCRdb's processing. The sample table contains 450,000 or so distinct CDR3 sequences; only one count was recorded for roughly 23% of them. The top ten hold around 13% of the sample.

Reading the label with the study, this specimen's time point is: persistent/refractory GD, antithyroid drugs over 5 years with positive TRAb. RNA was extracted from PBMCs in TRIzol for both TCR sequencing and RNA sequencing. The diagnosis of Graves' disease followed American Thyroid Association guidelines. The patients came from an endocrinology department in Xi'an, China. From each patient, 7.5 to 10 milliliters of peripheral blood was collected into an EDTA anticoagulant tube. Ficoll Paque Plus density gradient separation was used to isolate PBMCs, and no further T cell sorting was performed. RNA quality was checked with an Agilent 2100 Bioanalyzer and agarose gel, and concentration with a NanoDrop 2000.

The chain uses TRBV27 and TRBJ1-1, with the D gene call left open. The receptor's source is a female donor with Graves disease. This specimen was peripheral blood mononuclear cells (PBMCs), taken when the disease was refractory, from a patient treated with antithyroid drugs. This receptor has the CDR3 CASSLSRDTEAFF. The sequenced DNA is TGTGCCAGCAGTTTATCGAGGGACACTGAAGCTTTCTTT.